This T cell receptor beta chain came from a study of metastatic and nonmetastatic thyroid tumors. The overall study: Repertoire comparisons spanned blood and tumor or nodule tissue from malignant and benign thyroid patients.

Ten or more counts support this clone. The CDR3 runs 15 residues. Germline assignment: CDR1 SGDLS and CDR2 YYNGEE. V gave up 0 bases and J gave up 0 bases, with 8 bases separating them. TCRdb re-called the PCR reads through MiXCR. The sample records over 45,000 clones, 20% to 25% being singletons. The entire patient cohort was treatment-naive prior to thyroid surgery. Sequenced sample: blood. This sequence joins TRBV9 and TRBJ2-3, with D unclear. The sequence came from a male donor with papillary thyroid cancer or a benign thyroid nodule (not recorded which). Some clones in this sample may be carry-over from other donors' samples. CDR3 coding DNA: TGTGCCAGCAGCGTAGTGTTGGACAGCACAGATACGCAGTATTTT. Encoded protein: CASSVVLDSTDTQYF.